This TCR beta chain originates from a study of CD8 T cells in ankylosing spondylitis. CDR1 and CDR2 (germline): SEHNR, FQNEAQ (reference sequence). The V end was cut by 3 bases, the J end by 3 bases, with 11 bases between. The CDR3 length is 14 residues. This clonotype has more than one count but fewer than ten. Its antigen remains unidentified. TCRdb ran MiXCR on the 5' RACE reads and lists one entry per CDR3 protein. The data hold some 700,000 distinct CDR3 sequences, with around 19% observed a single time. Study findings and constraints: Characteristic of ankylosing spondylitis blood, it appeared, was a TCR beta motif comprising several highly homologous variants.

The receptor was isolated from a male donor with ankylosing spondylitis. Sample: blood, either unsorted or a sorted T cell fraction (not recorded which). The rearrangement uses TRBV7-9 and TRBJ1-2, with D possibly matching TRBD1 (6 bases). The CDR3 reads CASSLGQTYYGYTF. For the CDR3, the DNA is TGTGCCAGCAGCTTGGGACAAACCTACTATGGCTACACCTTC. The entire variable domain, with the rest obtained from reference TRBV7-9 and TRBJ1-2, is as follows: DTGVSQNPRHKITKRGQNVTFRCDPISEHNRLYWYRQTLGQGPEFLTYFQNEAQLEKSRLLSDRFSAERPKGSFSTLEIQRTEQGDSAMYLCASSLGQTYYGYTFGSGTRLTVV.